This TCR beta chain originates from a study of cytomegalovirus exposure and HLA in healthy donors. Study-wide points: In vitro testing confirmed a few CMV-associated chains as specific for CMV antigens. For TCR beta chains, V- and J-gene trimming was later linked to a missense DCLRE1C variant.

The PCR used 60 Vbeta and 13 Jbeta primers. The method was immunoSEQ multiplex PCR; TCRdb's version includes in-frame clones alone and lacks a portion of them. The profile shows about 200,000 clones, approximately 85% of them singletons. This clone was counted between two and nine times. Its cognate antigen is unknown. Trimming at V came to 6 bases and at J to 8 bases, leaving 12 bases not matched to a gene. Germline CDR1 MNHEY, CDR2 SVGAGI. The CDR3 has 14 amino acids. All donors participated as healthy donors of bone marrow. The sample was PBMCs. V gene TRBV6-5 combines with J gene TRBJ1-1, with 7 bases that match TRBD1. This clonotype was obtained from a woman in her forties or fifties in good health and CMV-seronegative. CDR3 in DNA: TGTGCCAGCAGCCTTCCGGGACAGCAGACCGAAGCTTTCTTT. It specifies CASSLPGQQTEAFF.